This TCR beta chain was profiled in a study of T-cell memory formation after mild COVID-19. About the study: Largely donor-specific TCR clusters were found.

One entry per CDR3 protein results from TCRdb running MiXCR on the 5' RACE reads. The sample contains 100,000 to 150,000 distinct CDR3 sequences, about 6% of which appear only once. This clonotype has only a few counts. This CDR3 has 12 amino acids. Germline V lookup: CDR1 LGHDT, CDR2 YNNKEL (reference sequence). V was cut by 2 bases and J by 4 bases, with 5 bases left in between. This clonotype was obtained from an adult woman who had mild COVID-19 (a few samples of this study predate the infection). Cell type and time point are not known. Sequencing was performed on PBMCs or a T cell subset sorted from them (not recorded which). V usage is TRBV3-1 and J usage is TRBJ1-1; D gene ambiguous. CDR3 in amino acids: CASSQLPTEAFF. DNA of the CDR3: TGTGCCAGCAGCCAACTGCCCACTGAAGCTTTCTTT.